This T cell receptor beta chain was documented in a study of blood T cell repertoires in COVID-19. The CDR3 covers 15 residues. Trimming took 4 bases from V and 3 from J; bases not matched to a gene: 6. CDR1 and CDR2 from the germline V gene are SGHRS and YFSETQ. Method: immunoSEQ multiplex PCR; TCRdb's copy keeps in-frame clones and lacks some. The table includes 140,000 to 150,000 clones, approximately 79% detected once. The rearrangement uses TRBV5-1 and TRBJ1-1; 10 bases match TRBD1. This receptor was identified in a man in his forties or fifties with active or convalescent COVID-19. Sample: peripheral blood. Here the CDR3 DNA reads TGCGCCAGCAGCGAGGGGACAGGGGCCTACACTGAAGCTTTCTTT. This codes for CASSEGTGAYTEAFF.